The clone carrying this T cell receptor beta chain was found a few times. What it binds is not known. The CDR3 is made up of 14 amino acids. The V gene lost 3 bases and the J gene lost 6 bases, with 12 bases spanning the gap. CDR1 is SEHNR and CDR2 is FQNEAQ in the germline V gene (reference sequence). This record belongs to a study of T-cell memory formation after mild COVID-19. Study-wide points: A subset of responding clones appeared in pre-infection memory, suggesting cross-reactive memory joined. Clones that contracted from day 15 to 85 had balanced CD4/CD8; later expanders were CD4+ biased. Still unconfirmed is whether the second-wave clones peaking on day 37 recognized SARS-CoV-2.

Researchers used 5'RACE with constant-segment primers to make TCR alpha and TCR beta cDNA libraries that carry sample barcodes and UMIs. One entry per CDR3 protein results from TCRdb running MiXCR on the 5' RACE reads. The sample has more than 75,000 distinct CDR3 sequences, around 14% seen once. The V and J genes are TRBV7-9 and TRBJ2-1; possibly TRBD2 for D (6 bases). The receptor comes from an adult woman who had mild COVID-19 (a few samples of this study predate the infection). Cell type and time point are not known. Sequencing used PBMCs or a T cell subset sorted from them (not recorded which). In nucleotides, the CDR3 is TGTGCCAGCAGCTTGGGGGGACGCCTCAATGAGCAGTTCTTC. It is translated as CASSLGGRLNEQFF.